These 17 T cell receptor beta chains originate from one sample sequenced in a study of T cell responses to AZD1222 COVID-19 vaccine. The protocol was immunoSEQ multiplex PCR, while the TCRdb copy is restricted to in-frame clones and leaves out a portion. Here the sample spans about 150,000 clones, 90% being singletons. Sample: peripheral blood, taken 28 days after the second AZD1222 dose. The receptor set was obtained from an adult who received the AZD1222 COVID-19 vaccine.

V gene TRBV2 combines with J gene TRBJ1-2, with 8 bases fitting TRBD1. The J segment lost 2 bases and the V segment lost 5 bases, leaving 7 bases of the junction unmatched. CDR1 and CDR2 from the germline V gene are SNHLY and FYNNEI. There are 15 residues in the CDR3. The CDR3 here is CASSLTGVSNYGYTF. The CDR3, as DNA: TGTGCCAGCAGTTTGACAGGGGTGTCGAACTATGGCTACACCTTC. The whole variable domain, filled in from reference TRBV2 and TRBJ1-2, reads EPEVTQTPSHQVTQMGQEVILRCVPISNHLYFYWYRQILGQKVEFLVSFYNNEISEKSEIFDDQFSVERPDGSNFTLKIRSTKLEDSAMYFCASSLTGVSNYGYTFGSGTRLTVV.

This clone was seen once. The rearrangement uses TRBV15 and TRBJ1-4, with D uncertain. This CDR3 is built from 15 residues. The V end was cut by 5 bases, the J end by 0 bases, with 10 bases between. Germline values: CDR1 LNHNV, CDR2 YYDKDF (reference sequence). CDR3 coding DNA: TGTGCCACCAGCTTCTACACTGCAACTAATGAAAAACTGTTTTTT. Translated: CATSFYTATNEKLFF.

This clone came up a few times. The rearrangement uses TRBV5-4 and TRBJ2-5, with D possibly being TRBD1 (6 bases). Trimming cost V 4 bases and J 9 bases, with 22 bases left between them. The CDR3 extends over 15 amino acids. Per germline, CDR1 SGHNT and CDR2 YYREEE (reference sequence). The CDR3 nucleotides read TGTGCCAGCAGCCCTACATGGACAGCGGCAGGGCCCCAGTACTTC. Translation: CASSPTWTAAGPQYF.

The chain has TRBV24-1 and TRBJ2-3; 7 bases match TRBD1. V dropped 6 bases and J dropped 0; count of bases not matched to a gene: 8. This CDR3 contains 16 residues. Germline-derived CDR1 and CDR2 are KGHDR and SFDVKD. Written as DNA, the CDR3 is TGTGCCACCAGTTCTTTAGGGGGCCCTAGCACAGATACGCAGTATTTT. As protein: CATSSLGGPSTDTQYF.

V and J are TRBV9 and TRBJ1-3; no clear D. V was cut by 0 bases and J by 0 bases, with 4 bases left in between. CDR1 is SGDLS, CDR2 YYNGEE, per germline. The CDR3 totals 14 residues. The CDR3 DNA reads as TGTGCCAGCAGCGTAGGGTCCTCTGGAAACACCATATATTTT. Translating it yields CASSVGSSGNTIYF.

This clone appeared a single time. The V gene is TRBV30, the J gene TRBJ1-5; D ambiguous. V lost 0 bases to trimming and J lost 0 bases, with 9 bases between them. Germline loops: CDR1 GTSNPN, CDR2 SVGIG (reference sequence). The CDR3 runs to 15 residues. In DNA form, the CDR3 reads TGTGCCTGGAGTGTACGGGGTAATAGCAATCAGCCCCAGCATTTT. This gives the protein CAWSVRGNSNQPQHF.

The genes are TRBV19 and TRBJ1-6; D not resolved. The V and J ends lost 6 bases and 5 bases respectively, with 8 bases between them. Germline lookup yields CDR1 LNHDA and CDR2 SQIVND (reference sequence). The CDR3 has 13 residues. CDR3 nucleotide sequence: TGTGCCAGTAGGAATGTGGATAATTCACCCCTCCACTTT. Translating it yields CASRNVDNSPLHF.

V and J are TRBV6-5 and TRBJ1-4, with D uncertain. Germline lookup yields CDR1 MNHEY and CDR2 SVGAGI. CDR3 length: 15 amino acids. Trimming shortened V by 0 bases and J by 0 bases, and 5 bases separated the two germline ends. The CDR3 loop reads CASSYSGATNEKLFF. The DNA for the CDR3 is TGTGCCAGCAGTTACTCCGGGGCAACTAATGAAAAACTGTTTTTT.

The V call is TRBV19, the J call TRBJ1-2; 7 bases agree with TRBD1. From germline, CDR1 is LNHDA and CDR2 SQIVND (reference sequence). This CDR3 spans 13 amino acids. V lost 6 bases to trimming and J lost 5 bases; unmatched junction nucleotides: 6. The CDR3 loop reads CASSGTAYYGYTF. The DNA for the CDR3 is TGTGCCAGTAGCGGGACAGCCTATTATGGCTACACCTTC.

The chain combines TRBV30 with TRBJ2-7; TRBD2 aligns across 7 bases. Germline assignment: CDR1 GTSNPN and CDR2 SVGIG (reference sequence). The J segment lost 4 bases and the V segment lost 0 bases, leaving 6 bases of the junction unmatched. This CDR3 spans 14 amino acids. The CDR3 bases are TGTGCCTGGAGTGTACGGAGCGGGAAATACGAGCAGTACTTC. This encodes CAWSVRSGKYEQYF.

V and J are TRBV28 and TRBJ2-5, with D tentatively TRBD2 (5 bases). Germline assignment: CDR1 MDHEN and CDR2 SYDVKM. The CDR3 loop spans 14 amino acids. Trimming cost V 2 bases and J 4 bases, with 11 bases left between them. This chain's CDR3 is CASSLEVAGETQYF. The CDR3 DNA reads TGTGCCAGCAGTTTAGAGGTGGCGGGAGAGACCCAGTACTTC.

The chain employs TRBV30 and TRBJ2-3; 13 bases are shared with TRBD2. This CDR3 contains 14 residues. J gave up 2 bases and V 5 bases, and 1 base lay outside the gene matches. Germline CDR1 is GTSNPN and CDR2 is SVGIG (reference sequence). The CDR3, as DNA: TGTGCCTGGGGACTAGCGGGAGACACAGATACGCAGTATTTT. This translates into CAWGLAGDTDTQYF.

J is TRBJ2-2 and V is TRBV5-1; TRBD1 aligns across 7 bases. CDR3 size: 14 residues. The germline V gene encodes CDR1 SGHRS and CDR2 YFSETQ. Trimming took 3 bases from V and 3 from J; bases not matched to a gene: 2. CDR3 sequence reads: CASSSQGDTGELFF. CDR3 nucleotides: TGCGCCAGCAGCTCCCAGGGGGACACCGGGGAGCTGTTTTTT.

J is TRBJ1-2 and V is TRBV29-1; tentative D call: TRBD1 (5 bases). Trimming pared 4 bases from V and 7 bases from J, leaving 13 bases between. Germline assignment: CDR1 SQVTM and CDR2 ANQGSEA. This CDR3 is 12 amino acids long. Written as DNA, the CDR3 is TGCAGCGTTGCAGCGACAGATGGTGGCTACACCTTC. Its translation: CSVAATDGGYTF.

CDR3 sequence reads: CASSPLGAQANYGYTF. The CDR3, as DNA: TGTGCCAGCTCCCCTTTGGGGGCCCAAGCTAACTATGGCTACACCTTC. This chain links TRBV18 with TRBJ1-2; a possible D gene is TRBD1 (6 bases). The CDR3 contains 16 residues. Trimming took off 6 bases at V and 0 bases at J, with 17 bases between the two ends. Germline-derived CDR1 and CDR2 are KGHSH and LQKENI.

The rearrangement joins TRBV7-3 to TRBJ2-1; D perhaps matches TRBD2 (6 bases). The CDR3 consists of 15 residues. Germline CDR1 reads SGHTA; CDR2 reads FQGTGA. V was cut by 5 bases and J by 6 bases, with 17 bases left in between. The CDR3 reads CASSLTGGAGNEQFF. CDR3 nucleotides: TGTGCCAGCAGCCTTACAGGCGGGGCGGGCAATGAGCAGTTCTTC.

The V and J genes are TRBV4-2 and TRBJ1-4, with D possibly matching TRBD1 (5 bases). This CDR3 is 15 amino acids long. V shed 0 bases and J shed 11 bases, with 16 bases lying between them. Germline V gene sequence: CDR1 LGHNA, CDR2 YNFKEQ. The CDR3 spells CASSQEREGRGKLFF. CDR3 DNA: TGTGCCAGCAGCCAAGAACGGGAGGGACGGGGGAAACTGTTTTTT.